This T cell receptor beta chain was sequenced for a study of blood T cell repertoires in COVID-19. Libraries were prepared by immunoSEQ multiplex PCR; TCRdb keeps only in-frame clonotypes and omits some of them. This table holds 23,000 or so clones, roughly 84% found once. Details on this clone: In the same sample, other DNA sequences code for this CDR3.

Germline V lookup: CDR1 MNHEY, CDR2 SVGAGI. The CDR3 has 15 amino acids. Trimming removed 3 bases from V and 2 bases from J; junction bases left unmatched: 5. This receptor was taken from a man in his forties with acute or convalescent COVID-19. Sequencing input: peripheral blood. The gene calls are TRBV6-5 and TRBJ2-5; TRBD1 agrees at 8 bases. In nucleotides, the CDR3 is TGTGCCAGCAGTTATTCCCGACAGGGGCAAGAGACCCAGTACTTC. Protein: CASSYSRQGQETQYF.